This TCR beta chain originates from a study of post-analysis software for immune sequencing data. About the research overall: Patients had relapsing-remitting, secondary progressive or progressive-relapsing multiple sclerosis; some lacked subtype. The study, taken as a whole, reports: Included in a set of roughly five TRBV segments more frequent in patients than controls were TRBV5-6, TRBV5-1 and TRBV20-1.

Unique molecular identifiers tagged the TCR beta cDNA libraries. One entry per CDR3 protein, called by TCRdb with MiXCR from the PCR reads. The sample comprises 450,000 or so distinct CDR3 sequences, 40% to 55% of which are singletons, and 9% to 14% rests with the top ten. Details on this clonotype: Its specificity is not known.

Germline V gene data show CDR1 as SGHRS and CDR2 as YFSETQ. This CDR3 is 14 amino acids long. The V and J ends lost 6 bases and 3 bases respectively, with 13 bases between them. The clonotype originates from a girl under 18 with multiple sclerosis. The chain employs TRBV5-1 and TRBJ2-1; D is unresolved. Sequenced: blood. CDR3 DNA: TGCGCCAGCAACTCAGCGAGAGGCTACAATGAGCAGTTCTTC. Translated, it gives CASNSARGYNEQFF.